These T cell receptor beta chains were read from a single sample in a study of vaccination and CD4 T cells after COVID-19. Using its own MiXCR run on the PCR reads, TCRdb lists one record per CDR3 protein. The data hold about 6,800 distinct CDR3 sequences, with roughly 31% observed a single time. Which antigens these TCRs recognize remains unknown. The sequencing input was CD4+ T cells from blood, cultured in vitro. These receptor sequences come from a human donor in good health. CDR3s include the opening cysteine and the closing phenylalanine or tryptophan. Fields, in order: V gene, clone size, J gene, D gene, CDR3 DNA, CDR3 protein. D genes are given only for firm matches. Clone size, where shown, is once, few, many, or a class for clones that have expanded.

TRBV11-2	few	TRBJ2-7	.	TGTGCCAGCAGCCAATCCTACGAGCAGTACTTC	CASSQSYEQYF
TRBV6-1	few	TRBJ1-1	.	TGTGCCAGCAGAACCCAGGGGGAAGCTTTCTTT	CASRTQGEAFF
TRBV7-2	.	TRBJ2-1	TRBD1	TGTGCCAGCAGCCGGACAGGTTGGAATGAGCAGTTCTTC	CASSRTGWNEQFF
TRBV7-2	.	TRBJ1-6	.	TGTGCCAGCAGCTTAACGAGGGGGATTAATTCACCCCTCCACTTT	CASSLTRGINSPLHF
TRBV7-2	few	TRBJ2-7	.	TGTGCCAGCAGCTTATATGCCAGCTCCTACGAGCAGTACTTC	CASSLYASSYEQYF
TRBV28	.	TRBJ1-2	.	TGTGCCAGCAGTCCTCCTTCGGGACTAATCTATGGCTACACCTTC	CASSPPSGLIYGYTF
TRBV20-1	.	TRBJ2-1	.	TGCCCCCTGGGTAAGCAGGGGACCTACAATGAGCAGTTCTTC	CPLGKQGTYNEQFF
TRBV29-1	.	TRBJ2-7	.	TGCAGCGTTGTGGCAGGGGATTACGAGCAGTACTTC	CSVVAGDYEQYF
TRBV7-9	.	TRBJ2-7	.	TGTGCCAGCAGCTCGCCGGGTCCCGCTTACGAGCAGTACTTC	CASSSPGPAYEQYF
TRBV7-8	.	TRBJ2-5	TRBD2	TGTGCCAGCAGCATAGGGACTAGCGAGGAGACCCAGTACTTC	CASSIGTSEETQYF
TRBV5-4	.	TRBJ2-5	TRBD2	TGTGCCAGCAGCTTTGTAGCGGGAGGGGTAGAGACCCGGTACTTC	CASSFVAGGVETRYF
TRBV7-9	.	TRBJ1-1	.	TGTGCCAGCAGCCTATCTGGAAGGGGAGCTTTCTTT	CASSLSGRGAFF
TRBV7-6	.	TRBJ2-7	.	TGTGCCAGCAGCTTAGACGGGGTCACCTACGAGCAGTACTTC	CASSLDGVTYEQYF
TRBV7-8	.	TRBJ1-2	TRBD1	TGTGCCAGCAGCTCCCGGACAGGGTCAAACTATGGCTACACCTTC	CASSSRTGSNYGYTF
TRBV28	.	TRBJ2-7	TRBD2	TGTGCCAGCAGGCGGGGGGAGCAGTACTTC	CASRRGEQYF
TRBV24-1	.	TRBJ2-1	.	TGTGCCACCAGTGACAAAGATTCGTCATATCGCTACAATGAGCAGTTCTTC	CATSDKDSSYRYNEQFF
TRBV20-1	.	TRBJ2-1	.	TGCAGTGCTAGAAATAGCGGAAGGGGGAATGAGCAGTTCTTC	CSARNSGRGNEQFF
TRBV21-1	.	TRBJ2-7	.	TGTGCCAGCAGCACGGGACAGGGCTACGAGCAGTACTTC	CASSTGQGYEQYF
TRBV12-3/TRBV12-4	.	TRBJ1-2	.	TGTGCCAGCAGCCAGCGTGGAGGGACCTATGGCTACACCTTC	CASSQRGGTYGYTF
TRBV2	.	TRBJ2-5	TRBD2	TGTGCCAGCAGCGTACTAGCGGGAGAAGAGACCCAGTACTTC	CASSVLAGEETQYF
TRBV20-1	few	TRBJ2-2	.	TGCAGTGCTAGAGGCCGCCTAGGGGGGACCGGGGAGCTGTTTTTT	CSARGRLGGTGELFF
TRBV27	once	TRBJ1-5	TRBD1	TGTGCCAGCAGTTCGACAGGGAGTAATCAGCCCCAGCATTTT	CASSSTGSNQPQHF
TRBV6-2/TRBV6-3	.	TRBJ2-6	.	TGTGCCAGCAGCTGGGGGTTTAGCTCTGGGGCCAACGTCCTGACTTTC	CASSWGFSSGANVLTF
TRBV6-2/TRBV6-3	.	TRBJ2-7	TRBD1	TGTGCCAGCAGTTACTGGGACAGGGAGGAGGACGAGCAGTACTTC	CASSYWDREEDEQYF
TRBV7-7	few	TRBJ1-1	.	TGTGCTAGCAGCCTACAGCAGAACACTGAAGCTTTCTTT	CASSLQQNTEAFF
TRBV24-1	.	TRBJ2-3	.	TGTGCCATCCGAGGTGCGAGCGGGGATACGCAGTATTTT	CAIRGASGDTQYF
TRBV6-1	.	TRBJ2-7	.	TGTGCCAGCAGTGGAGCGAGTGCCGTCTCCTACGAGCAGTACTTC	CASSGASAVSYEQYF
TRBV28	few	TRBJ2-1	TRBD1	TGTGCCAGCGGGACAGGTGCCTACAATGAGCAGTTCTTC	CASGTGAYNEQFF
TRBV20-1	.	TRBJ2-2	.	TGCAGTGCTAGAACAGACACCGGGGAGCTGTTTTTT	CSARTDTGELFF
TRBV4-3	.	TRBJ2-7	.	TGCGCCAGCAGCCGCGTCAATGCAGTGGCCACCTACGAGCAGTACTTC	CASSRVNAVATYEQYF
TRBV20-1	.	TRBJ2-7	TRBD1	TGCAGTGCTAGATCGAAGACAGGGAGTAGGTACGAGCAGTACTTC	CSARSKTGSRYEQYF